Below are 8 T cell receptor beta chains sequenced from a single sample in a study of T and B cells in COVID-19 patients (TCRdb year 2020). These reads were obtained on an Illumina MiSeq. Multiplex PCR with BIOMED2 TRB-A/B primer pools was used to amplify the TRB rearrangements. The public reads were run again by TCRdb, first through fastp at Q25 and then through MiXCR, and only productive beta chains were kept. Records with the same CDR3 protein are collapsed into one entry carrying the most frequent genes and DNA. The sample table shows around 16,000 distinct CDR3 sequences, and around a quarter are seen once. The ten largest account for 3.1% of the sample. TRB repertoires were amplified using about 230-550 ng of genomic DNA isolated from blood. The sample consisted of blood. The receptors shown here come from a human donor who had recovered from COVID-19.

This clonotype was counted at least ten times. The chain carries TRBV12-3 or TRBV12-4 and TRBJ2-2; a weak D match, TRBD1 (6 bases). This CDR3 has 15 residues. Trimming removed 5 bases from V and 3 bases from J, with 13 bases in between. CDR3 sequence reads: CASSPRGGDTGELFF. CDR3 DNA: TGTGCCAGCAGTCCCCGAGGGGGAGACACCGGGGAGCTGTTTTTT.

Sample share makes this clonotype medium-sized (0.01 to 0.1%). The chain has TRBV6-5 and TRBJ2-3, with 10 bases that match TRBD2. CDR3 size: 15 residues. V lost 6 bases and J lost 1; bases outside the gene matches: 4. Germline CDR1 MNHEY, CDR2 SVGAGI. CDR3 loop: CASSRLAGGTDTQYF. CDR3 DNA: TGTGCCAGCAGCCGCCTAGCGGGGGGCACAGATACGCAGTATTTT.

The chain has TRBV12-3 or TRBV12-4 and TRBJ1-2; TRBD1 matches 7 bases. The ends lost 1 base at V and 8 bases at J; junction bases unmatched: 4. The CDR3 spans 13 residues. CDR3 sequence: CASSLEGANGYTF. CDR3 coding DNA: TGTGCCAGCAGTTTAGAGGGGGCGAACGGCTACACCTTC.

Only a few counts were recorded for this clonotype. This rearrangement joins TRBV7-6 to TRBJ2-2; D unclear. Germline V gene data show CDR1 as SGHVS and CDR2 as FNYEAQ. Trimming removed 5 bases at V and 4 bases at J, with 5 bases between. This CDR3 contains 12 residues. DNA of the CDR3: TGTGCCAGCAGCCTATCCACCGGGGAGCTGTTTTTT. Protein product: CASSLSTGELFF.

This clonotype was found many times. The chain has TRBV18 and TRBJ2-3, with 7 bases identical to TRBD2. The V gene end was trimmed by 5 bases and the J gene end by 5 bases; junction bases not matched to a gene: 10. Germline loops: CDR1 KGHSH, CDR2 LQKENI. The CDR3 has 15 amino acids. The CDR3 DNA is TGTGCCAGCTCAGCGCGGGAGTCCTTCAAAGATACGCAGTATTTT. It yields the protein CASSARESFKDTQYF.

The CDR3 here is CASRGPRSGASYEQYF. The CDR3, as DNA: TGTGCCAGCAGAGGGCCGAGGAGCGGGGCCTCCTACGAGCAGTACTTC. The gene calls are TRBV6-5 and TRBJ2-7, with 7 bases that match TRBD2. This CDR3 is built from 16 residues. Germline V gene sequence: CDR1 MNHEY, CDR2 SVGAGI. V dropped 6 bases and J dropped 0; count of bases not matched to a gene: 11.

The genes are TRBV6-1 and TRBJ1-5; 9 nucleotides align to TRBD1. The V gene end was trimmed by 8 bases and the J gene end by 5 bases; junction bases not matched to a gene: 10. There are 15 residues in the CDR3. Germline V lookup: CDR1 MNHNS, CDR2 SASEGT. CDR3 protein: CASQPLDRGYQPQHF. The CDR3 DNA sequence: TGTGCCAGCCAGCCCTTGGACAGGGGATATCAGCCCCAGCATTTT.

This chain uses TRBV29-1 with TRBJ2-2, with 7 bases identical to TRBD1. This CDR3 is built from 15 residues. With 7 bases clipped from V and 0 bases from J, the junction kept 8 bases outside the gene matches. Germline CDR1 is SQVTM and CDR2 is ANQGSEA. CDR3 coding DNA: TGCAGCGACGAGGGGGCAGCCTCGAACACCGGGGAGCTGTTTTTT. Its translation is CSDEGAASNTGELFF.